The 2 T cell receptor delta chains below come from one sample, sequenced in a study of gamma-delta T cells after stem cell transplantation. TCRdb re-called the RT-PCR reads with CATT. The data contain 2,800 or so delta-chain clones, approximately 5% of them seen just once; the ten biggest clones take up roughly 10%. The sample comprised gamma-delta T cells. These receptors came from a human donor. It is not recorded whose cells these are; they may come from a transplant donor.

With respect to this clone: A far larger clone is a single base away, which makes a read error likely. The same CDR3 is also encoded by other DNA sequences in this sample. DNA for the CDR3: TGTGCCTGTGACAGCGTATCCCGTGGGGGATCTCCGTCTCGAAGCTCCTGGGACACCCGACAGATGTTCTTC. Protein: CACDSVSRGGSPSRSSWDTRQMFF. This sequence joins TRDV2 and TRDJ3, with TRDD3 matching over 8 bases. Germline V gene sequence: CDR1 GEAIGNYY, CDR2 EKD. This CDR3 is 24 amino acids long.

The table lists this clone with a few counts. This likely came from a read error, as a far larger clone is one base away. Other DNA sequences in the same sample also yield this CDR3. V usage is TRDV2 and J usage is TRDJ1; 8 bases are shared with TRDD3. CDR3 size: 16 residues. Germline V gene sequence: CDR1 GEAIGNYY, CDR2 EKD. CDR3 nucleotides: TGTGCCTGTGACACCGTCGGAAGGGGATACACCGATAAGCTCATCTTT. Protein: CACDTVGRGYTDKLIF.